Shown below are 25 T cell receptor beta chains from a single sample sequenced in a study of technical replicates of blood from several donors (TCRdb year 2017). Library generation was performed with the immunoSEQ multiplex PCR assay. TCRdb stores this immuneACCESS table with in-frame sequences only. Part of the clones is absent; in the studies checked, under half of the shortfall reflects unresolved V genes, and no reason is known for the rest. The sample table holds roughly 74,000 clones, of which around nine tenths were seen once. Jointly, the top ten make up about 0.4% of the sample. The sequenced material came from T cells isolated from PBMCs. These receptors all stem from a human donor in good health.

V gene TRBV6-1 combines with J gene TRBJ2-7; D might be TRBD2 (7 bases). The CDR3 spans 12 residues. The V gene lost 6 bases and the J gene lost 5 bases, with 11 bases spanning the gap. Germline CDR1 is MNHNS and CDR2 is SASEGT. The DNA of the CDR3 is TGTGCCAGCAGGAAGGGGGGGGACGAGCAGTACTTC. Residues: CASRKGGDEQYF.

The gene calls are TRBV5-5 and TRBJ1-3; no definite D call. With 3 bases removed from V and 0 bases from J, the gap between germline ends came to 10 bases. Germline V gives CDR1 SGHKS, CDR2 YYEKEE (reference sequence). The CDR3 loop spans 15 amino acids. The CDR3 nucleotides read TGTGCCAGCAGCTCCTTGGGGAGCTCTGGAAACACCATATATTTT. Translating it yields CASSSLGSSGNTIYF.

The chain employs TRBV27 and TRBJ2-1, with D unresolved. Germline values: CDR1 MNHEY, CDR2 SMNVEV (reference sequence). This CDR3 has 15 residues. Between the trimmed V and J ends, which lost 5 bases and 0 bases, there was a span of 11 bases. DNA of the CDR3: TGTGCCAGCAGTGCGCGTAAGTACTCCTACAATGAGCAGTTCTTC. This gives the protein CASSARKYSYNEQFF.

The chain combines TRBV13 with TRBJ1-1; D is unresolved. The germline V gene has CDR1 PRHDT and CDR2 FYEKMQ (reference sequence). Deletions cut 2 bases from V and 5 bases from J, with 6 bases between. The CDR3 length is 12 residues. DNA of the CDR3: TGTGCCAGCAGCTTAATCGAGACTGAAGCTTTCTTT. This codes for CASSLIETEAFF.

Points on this clone: This specimen includes other DNA sequences encoding the same CDR3. The genes are TRBV27 and TRBJ2-2; 11 nucleotides match TRBD1. The V gene's germline CDR1 is MNHEY and CDR2 SMNVEV (reference sequence). The CDR3 consists of 15 residues. The J segment lost 5 bases and the V segment lost 5 bases, leaving 4 bases of the junction unmatched. Here the CDR3 reads CASSLGQGATGELFF. Written as DNA, the CDR3 is TGTGCCAGCAGTCTCGGACAGGGGGCGACCGGGGAGCTGTTTTTT.

The V call is TRBV5-4, the J call TRBJ2-7; 8 bases are shared with TRBD1. This CDR3 has 15 residues. CDR1 is SGHNT, CDR2 YYREEE, per germline (reference sequence). J gave up 5 bases and V 2 bases, and 9 bases lay outside the gene matches. The CDR3 sequence: CASSFQVTGDHEQYF. The CDR3 DNA reads as TGTGCCAGCAGCTTCCAAGTGACAGGGGACCACGAGCAGTACTTC.

This clone was seen just once. The rearrangement joins TRBV10-3 to TRBJ1-2, with TRBD1 identical over 7 bases. The CDR3 is 14 amino acids. Germline assignment: CDR1 ENHRY and CDR2 SYGVKD. Trimming cost V 10 bases and J 4 bases; bases outside gene matches: 12. This CDR3 reads CASNTGASIYGYTF. As DNA, the CDR3 is TGTGCCAGCAATACAGGGGCTTCTATCTATGGCTACACCTTC.

This rearrangement joins TRBV7-9 to TRBJ2-5; 11 bases align to TRBD2. CDR3 length: 18 residues. J gave up 5 bases and V 5 bases, and 16 bases lay outside the gene matches. Germline CDR1 SEHNR, CDR2 FQNEAQ (reference sequence). CDR3 sequence: CASSLDGRRLAGGETQYF. The CDR3 coding sequence is TGTGCCAGCAGCCTAGACGGGAGGCGGCTAGCGGGAGGTGAGACCCAGTACTTC. Full variable domain (outside the CDR3, taken from reference TRBV7-9 and TRBJ2-5): DTGVSQNPRHKITKRGQNVTFRCDPISEHNRLYWYRQTLGQGPEFLTYFQNEAQLEKSRLLSDRFSAERPKGSFSTLEIQRTEQGDSAMYLCASSLDGRRLAGGETQYFGPGTRLLVL.

The rearrangement joins TRBV15 to TRBJ2-3; TRBD1 agrees at 9 bases. Losses at the gene ends were 2 bases for V and 4 bases for J; bases not matched to a gene: 4. There are 15 residues in the CDR3. The germline V gene encodes CDR1 LNHNV and CDR2 YYDKDF (reference sequence). The CDR3 nucleotides read TGTGCCACCAGCAGACGCCGACAGGGGGCAGATACGCAGTATTTT. Translated, it gives CATSRRRQGADTQYF.

V usage is TRBV5-4 and J usage is TRBJ2-3, with D unresolved. V was clipped by 0 bases and J by 2 bases, with 7 bases between them. This CDR3 region has 14 residues. Germline CDR1 reads SGHNT; CDR2 reads YYREEE (reference sequence). The CDR3 protein is CASSLVRLTDTQYF. CDR3 sequence (DNA): TGTGCCAGCAGCTTGGTTAGACTCACAGATACGCAGTATTTT. Full variable domain (remainder filled in from reference TRBV5-4 and TRBJ2-3): ETGVTQSPTHLIKTRGQQVTLRCSSQSGHNTVSWYQQALGQGPQFIFQYYREEENGRGNFPPRFSGLQFPNYSSELNVNALELDDSALYLCASSLVRLTDTQYFGPGTRLTVL.

The chain uses TRBV11-2 and TRBJ2-3; D not resolved. With 5 bases removed from V and 2 bases from J, the gap between germline ends came to 14 bases. In germline, CDR1 is SGHAT, CDR2 FQNNGV. CDR3 length: 15 amino acids. This CDR3 is CASSLQLPSTDTQYF. CDR3 in DNA: TGTGCCAGCAGCCTACAGTTACCGTCCACAGATACGCAGTATTTT.

The chain is built from TRBV6-5 and TRBJ1-3; 11 bases map to TRBD1. CDR3 length: 15 residues. With V trimmed by 6 bases and J by 2 bases, 3 bases remained unmatched. Germline-derived CDR1 and CDR2 are MNHEY and SVGAGI. CDR3 nucleotide sequence: TGTGCCAGCAGCCCGGGACAGGGGGCTGGAAACACCATATATTTT. Protein sequence: CASSPGQGAGNTIYF.

The chain has TRBV7-8 and TRBJ2-3; 13 nucleotides align to TRBD2. Germline trimming cut 1 base from V and 2 bases from J; bases unmatched to any gene: 6. CDR3 length: 18 residues. Per germline, CDR1 SGHVS and CDR2 FQNEAQ. The CDR3 nucleotides are TGTGCCAGCAGCTTAGGACTAGCGGGAGGAATAAACACAGATACGCAGTATTTT. It translates to CASSLGLAGGINTDTQYF.

This sequence joins TRBV28 and TRBJ2-2, with 10 nucleotides matching TRBD2. V lost 6 bases and J lost 5; bases outside the gene matches: 6. The germline CDR1 and CDR2 sequences are MDHEN and SYDVKM. This CDR3 has 15 amino acids. The CDR3 bases are TGTGCCAGCAGGTCAACTAGCGGGAAGACCGGGGAGCTGTTTTTT. Its protein is CASRSTSGKTGELFF.

This clone was detected once. The CDR3 DNA reads TGTGCCAGCAGCGCCTCAGGGTTACAAGAAGAGACCCAGTACTTC. Amino acid sequence: CASSASGLQEETQYF. The chain couples TRBV9 to TRBJ2-5; the D gene is possibly TRBD1 (5 bases). CDR3 size: 15 residues. Per the germline V gene, CDR1 is SGDLS and CDR2 is YYNGEE. V gave up 3 bases and J gave up 3 bases, with 15 bases separating them.

This clone was seen just once. This chain joins TRBV4-2 and TRBJ2-7; 7 bases agree with TRBD1. The CDR3 extends over 16 amino acids. With V trimmed by 4 bases and J by 4 bases, 13 bases remained unmatched. CDR1 is LGHNA, CDR2 YNFKEQ, per germline. The CDR3 DNA reads as TGTGCCAGCAGCCCCACTCCGGGACAGTTTTCTTACGAGCAGTACTTC. As protein: CASSPTPGQFSYEQYF.

The V call is TRBV4-1, the J call TRBJ2-1; 12 nucleotides align to TRBD2. There are 14 residues in the CDR3. Looked up from germline, CDR1 is MGHRA and CDR2 is YSYEKL. Trimming at V came to 3 bases and at J to 8 bases, leaving 2 bases not matched to a gene. The CDR3 loop reads CASSHTSGRYEQFF. CDR3 nucleotides: TGCGCCAGCAGCCACACTAGCGGGAGGTATGAGCAGTTCTTC.

V gene TRBV7-9 combines with J gene TRBJ2-5, with 12 bases fitting TRBD2. The length of the CDR3 is 16 residues. Germline trimming cut 6 bases from V and 1 base from J; bases unmatched to any gene: 6. CDR1 and CDR2 from the germline V gene are SEHNR and FQNEAQ (reference sequence). The CDR3 loop reads CASRYLAGGSQETQYF. DNA for the CDR3: TGTGCCAGCAGGTACCTAGCGGGAGGGAGCCAAGAGACCCAGTACTTC.

This clone was recorded once. The chain links TRBV28 to TRBJ2-2; 9 positions agree with TRBD2. The length of the CDR3 is 16 residues. Germline V lookup: CDR1 MDHEN, CDR2 SYDVKM. V dropped 9 bases and J dropped 3; count of bases not matched to a gene: 11. DNA of the CDR3: TGTGCCAGTGGCTTAGCGGGAGTTAGAGACACCGGGGAGCTGTTTTTT. It translates to CASGLAGVRDTGELFF.

The CDR3 DNA follows: TGTGCCACCCGGACTAGCGGGAGGTTCAATGAGCAGTTCTTC. This codes for CATRTSGRFNEQFF. J is TRBJ2-1 and V is TRBV10-3; TRBD2 matches 14 bases. The V gene's germline CDR1 is ENHRY and CDR2 SYGVKD. After removal of 10 bases from V and 6 bases from J, the junction contained 5 bases not matched to a gene. This CDR3 region has 14 residues.

V usage is TRBV30 and J usage is TRBJ2-3, with TRBD2 identical over 9 bases. CDR1 and CDR2 (germline): GTSNPN, SVGIG (reference sequence). V dropped 8 bases and J dropped 6; count of bases not matched to a gene: 9. The CDR3 runs to 13 residues. The DNA of the CDR3 is TGTGCCGGAAGAGCGGGAGGAAGGGATACGCAGTATTTT. Its protein product is CAGRAGGRDTQYF.

The V call is TRBV28, the J call TRBJ1-3; 8 bases align to TRBD1. The CDR3 contains 12 residues. Trimming cost V 11 bases and J 5 bases; bases outside gene matches: 5. Germline V gene sequence: CDR1 MDHEN, CDR2 SYDVKM. The CDR3 here is CAGRTGRNTIYF. For the CDR3, the DNA is TGTGCCGGGCGGACAGGGAGAAACACCATATATTTT.

The V call is TRBV11-3, the J call TRBJ1-1; D unclear. This CDR3 contains 11 residues. V dropped 7 bases and J dropped 5 bases, with 8 bases sitting between them. The V gene's germline CDR1 is SGHNT and CDR2 YENEEA. The CDR3 bases are TGTGCCAGCACCCGGGGAACTGAAGCTTTCTTT. The encoded protein is CASTRGTEAFF.

CDR3 sequence: CASMAGVGFGELFF. In DNA, the CDR3 is TGTGCCAGTATGGCGGGAGTCGGGTTCGGGGAGCTGTTTTTT. This chain links TRBV19 with TRBJ2-2; 7 bases fit TRBD2. V dropped 7 bases and J dropped 7; count of bases not matched to a gene: 9. CDR3 length: 14 residues. In germline, CDR1 is LNHDA, CDR2 SQIVND (reference sequence).

The chain combines TRBV11-3 with TRBJ1-2; D not resolved. Germline V gene data show CDR1 as SGHNT and CDR2 as YENEEA. Trimming stripped 5 bases from V and 6 bases from J, with 16 bases between. The CDR3 contains 14 residues. This CDR3 is CASSPDGDFHGYTF. CDR3 DNA: TGTGCCAGCAGCCCTGACGGGGATTTTCATGGCTACACCTTC.